These T cell receptor beta chains were read from a single sample in a study of Graves' ophthalmopathy and Graves' hyperthyroidism. TCRdb processed the multiplex PCR reads anew with MiXCR; each CDR3 protein has one entry. This table has around 1.1 million distinct CDR3 sequences, around a third appearing once. The source material was peripheral blood or thyroid tissue (not recorded which). The receptors here all came from an adult man with Graves' hyperthyroidism. CDR3s include the opening cysteine and the closing phenylalanine or tryptophan. D genes are given only for firm matches. Clone size is stated in some rows and not others, as once, few, many or a class when expanded.

>NA|NA|TRBV28|TRBJ1-2
CASSLDGAVGGSYGYTF
TGTGCCAGCAGTTTAGACGGCGCAGTAGGAGGCTCTTATGGCTACACCTTC
>NA|NA|TRBV5-1|TRBJ2-5
CASSLEGWQQETQYF
TGCGCCAGCAGCTTGGAAGGGTGGCAGCAAGAGACCCAGTACTTC
>NA|few|TRBV4-3|TRBJ2-7
CASSQAPSTSRSYEQYF
TGCGCCAGCAGCCAAGCTCCATCGACTAGTCGCTCCTACGAGCAGTACTTC
>NA|NA|TRBV4-1|TRBJ2-3
CASSQVADTQYF
TGTGCCAGCAGCCAAGTTGCAGATACGCAGTATTTT
>TRBD1|many|TRBV7-6|TRBJ1-1
CASSLGAGTGGLGEAFF
TGTGCCAGCAGCTTAGGCGCCGGGACAGGGGGCTTGGGTGAAGCTTTCTTT
>NA|NA|TRBV4-3|TRBJ1-3
CASSQSGGPGNTIYF
TGCGCCAGCAGCCAATCCGGGGGGCCTGGAAACACCATATATTTT
>NA|many|TRBV10-3|TRBJ1-4
CAISEGATNEKLFF
TGTGCCATCAGTGAGGGGGCAACTAATGAAAAACTGTTTTTT
>NA|NA|TRBV7-9|TRBJ2-1
CASSLAGGEYNEQFF
TGTGCCAGCAGCTTAGCGGGCGGTGAATACAATGAGCAGTTCTTC
>NA|many|TRBV19|TRBJ1-1
CASSSGAGKDTEAFF
TGTGCCAGTAGTTCGGGGGCAGGGAAGGACACTGAAGCTTTCTTT
>NA|NA|TRBV19|TRBJ1-1
CASSIAGAGTEAFF
TGTGCCAGTAGTATAGCGGGGGCTGGAACTGAAGCTTTCTTT
>NA|many|TRBV7-2|TRBJ1-2
CASSLERRGYTF
TGTGCCAGCAGCTTAGAGAGGAGGGGCTACACCTTC
>NA|few|TRBV5-1|TRBJ1-1
CASSRGGVNTEAFF
TGCGCCAGCAGCCGGGGGGGCGTGAACACTGAAGCTTTCTTT
>NA|few|TRBV6-2/TRBV6-3|TRBJ2-5
CASSYFGRETQYF
TGTGCCAGCAGTTACTTCGGCAGAGAGACCCAGTACTTC
>NA|many|TRBV19|TRBJ2-5
CASNHGRAGNLYQETQYF
TGTGCCAGCAACCACGGGAGAGCGGGCAACCTTTACCAAGAGACCCAGTACTTC
>TRBD1|few|TRBV7-3|TRBJ2-5
CASSYHRGRNQETQYF
TGTGCCAGCAGCTACCACAGGGGCCGCAACCAAGAGACCCAGTACTTC
>NA|NA|TRBV25-1|TRBJ1-5
CASSDGSGNNQPQHF
TGTGCCAGCAGTGATGGGTCAGGAAACAATCAGCCCCAGCATTTT
>NA|NA|TRBV12-3/TRBV12-4|TRBJ2-2
CASSEGSQPVELFF
TGTGCCAGCAGTGAAGGGTCGCAACCGGTGGAGCTGTTTTTT
>TRBD1|NA|TRBV2|TRBJ2-7
CASSRDRTHSNQQYF
TGTGCCAGCAGTCGGGACAGGACGCATAGCAATCAGCAGTACTTC
>TRBD1|few|TRBV7-2|TRBJ2-5
CASSLPQGAGETQYF
TGTGCCAGCAGTTTGCCACAGGGGGCCGGAGAGACCCAGTACTTC
>NA|NA|TRBV30|TRBJ1-5
CAWSTGISQPQHF
TGTGCCTGGAGTACAGGGATAAGTCAGCCCCAGCATTTT
>TRBD1|NA|TRBV29-1|TRBJ2-7
CSDRDSSYEQYF
TGCAGCGACAGGGACAGCTCCTACGAGCAGTACTTC
>NA|NA|TRBV12-3/TRBV12-4|TRBJ2-7
CASRIGNSYEQYF
TGTGCCAGCAGGATAGGTAACAGCTACGAGCAGTACTTC
>NA|few|TRBV4-3|TRBJ1-3
CASSQRVGSGNTIYF
TGCGCCAGCAGCCAACGCGTGGGGTCTGGAAACACCATATATTTT
>NA|NA|TRBV10-2|TRBJ2-1
CASSDRNEQFF
TGCGCCAGCAGTGACCGCAATGAGCAGTTCTTC
>NA|NA|TRBV25-1|TRBJ2-5
CASSPPSAKETQYF
TGTGCCAGCTCACCACCGTCAGCAAAAGAGACCCAGTACTTC
>TRBD1|few|TRBV7-6|TRBJ2-7
CASSYVTGVHEQYF
TGTGCCAGCAGTTATGTGACAGGGGTCCACGAGCAGTACTTC
>NA|few|TRBV30|TRBJ1-6
CAWSGGGWNSPLHF
TGTGCCTGGAGTGGCGGAGGGTGGAATTCACCCCTCCACTTT
>NA|many|TRBV14|TRBJ2-5
CASSQTAGYQETQYF
TGTGCCAGCAGCCAAACGGCTGGATACCAAGAGACCCAGTACTTC
>NA|NA|TRBV7-9|TRBJ1-1
CASRYLRDAFF
TGTGCCAGCAGATACCTCCGGGACGCTTTCTTT